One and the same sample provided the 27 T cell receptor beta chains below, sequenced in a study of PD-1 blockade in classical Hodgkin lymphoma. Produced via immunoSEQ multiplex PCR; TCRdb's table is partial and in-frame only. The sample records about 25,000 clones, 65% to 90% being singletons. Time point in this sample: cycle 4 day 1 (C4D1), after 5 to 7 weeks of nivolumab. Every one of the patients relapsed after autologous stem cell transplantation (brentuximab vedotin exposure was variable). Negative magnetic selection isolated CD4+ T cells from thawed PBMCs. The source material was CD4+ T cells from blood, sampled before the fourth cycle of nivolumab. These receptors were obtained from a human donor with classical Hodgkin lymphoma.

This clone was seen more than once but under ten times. CDR3 sequence: CASSLTGDTGELFF. CDR3 sequence (DNA): TGTGCCAGTAGTCTGACAGGGGATACCGGGGAGCTGTTTTTT. The rearrangement links TRBV19 to TRBJ2-2; the match to TRBD1 covers 8 bases. The CDR3 sequence is 14 residues long. The junction had 4 bases not matched to a gene; V was cut back by 5 bases and J by 5 bases. CDR1 is LNHDA and CDR2 is SQIVND in the germline V gene (reference sequence).

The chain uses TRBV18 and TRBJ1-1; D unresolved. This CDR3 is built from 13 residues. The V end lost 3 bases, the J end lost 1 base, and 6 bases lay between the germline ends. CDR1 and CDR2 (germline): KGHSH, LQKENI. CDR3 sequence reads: CASSPLWNTEAFF. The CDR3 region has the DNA TGTGCCAGCTCACCTTTATGGAACACTGAAGCTTTCTTT.

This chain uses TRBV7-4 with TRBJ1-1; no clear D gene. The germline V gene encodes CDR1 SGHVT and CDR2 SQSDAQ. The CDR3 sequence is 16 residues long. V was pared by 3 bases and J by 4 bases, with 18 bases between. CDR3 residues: CASSFRFRGVGTEAFF. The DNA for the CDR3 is TGTGCCAGCAGCTTCAGGTTTCGGGGAGTAGGCACTGAAGCTTTCTTT.

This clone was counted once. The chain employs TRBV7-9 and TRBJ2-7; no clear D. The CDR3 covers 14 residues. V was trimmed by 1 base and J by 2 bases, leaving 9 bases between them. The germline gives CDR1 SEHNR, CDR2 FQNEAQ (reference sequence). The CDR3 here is CASSLDFDPYEQYF. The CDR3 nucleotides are TGTGCCAGCAGCTTAGACTTTGACCCCTACGAGCAGTACTTC.

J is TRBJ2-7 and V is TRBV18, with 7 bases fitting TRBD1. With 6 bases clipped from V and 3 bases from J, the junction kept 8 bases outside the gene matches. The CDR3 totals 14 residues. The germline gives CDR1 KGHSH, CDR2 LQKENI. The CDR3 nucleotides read TGTGCCAGCTCGCCCGGACAGGACCACTACGAGCAGTACTTC. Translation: CASSPGQDHYEQYF.

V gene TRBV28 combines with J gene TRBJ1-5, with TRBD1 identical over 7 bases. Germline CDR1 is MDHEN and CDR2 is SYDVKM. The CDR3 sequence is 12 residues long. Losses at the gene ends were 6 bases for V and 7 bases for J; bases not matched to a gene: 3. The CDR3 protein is CASSLGGQPQHF. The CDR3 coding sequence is TGTGCCAGCAGCCTAGGGGGCCAGCCCCAGCATTTT.

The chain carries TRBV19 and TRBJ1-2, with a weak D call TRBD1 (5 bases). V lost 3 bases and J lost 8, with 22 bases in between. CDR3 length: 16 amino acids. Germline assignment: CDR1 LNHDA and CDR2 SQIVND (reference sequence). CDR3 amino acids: CASSMGGFGQGVGYTF. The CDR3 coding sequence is TGTGCCAGTAGTATGGGTGGGTTCGGGCAGGGTGTAGGCTACACCTTC.

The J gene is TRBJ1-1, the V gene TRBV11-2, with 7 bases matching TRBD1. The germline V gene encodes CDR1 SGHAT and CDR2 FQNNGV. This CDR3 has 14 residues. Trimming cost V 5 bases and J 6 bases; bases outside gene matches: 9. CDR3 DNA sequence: TGTGCCAGCAGCGCCTCCCACAGGGGAGCTGAAGCTTTCTTT. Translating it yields CASSASHRGAEAFF.

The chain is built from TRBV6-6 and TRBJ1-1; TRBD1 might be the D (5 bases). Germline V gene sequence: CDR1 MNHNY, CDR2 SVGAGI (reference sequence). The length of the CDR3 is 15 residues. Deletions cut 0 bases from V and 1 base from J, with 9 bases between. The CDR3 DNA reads TGTGCCAGCAGTTACTCGTCTAGGGGGAACACTGAAGCTTTCTTT. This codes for CASSYSSRGNTEAFF.

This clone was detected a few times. Here the CDR3 DNA reads TGTGCCAGCAGCCCAGGGGATTCTAGCACAGATACGCAGTATTTT. Translating it yields CASSPGDSSTDTQYF. The V gene is TRBV6-1, the J gene TRBJ2-3, with D possibly being TRBD1 (6 bases). The CDR3 is 15 amino acids. Germline CDR1 and CDR2: MNHNS and SASEGT. The V gene lost 6 bases and the J gene lost 0 bases, with 13 bases spanning the gap.

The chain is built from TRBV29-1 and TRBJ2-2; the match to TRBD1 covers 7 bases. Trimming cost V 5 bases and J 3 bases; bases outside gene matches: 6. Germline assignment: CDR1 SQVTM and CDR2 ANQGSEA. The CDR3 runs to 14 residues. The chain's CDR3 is CSVSRQGYTGELFF. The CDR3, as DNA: TGCAGCGTTTCCCGACAGGGATACACCGGGGAGCTGTTTTTT.

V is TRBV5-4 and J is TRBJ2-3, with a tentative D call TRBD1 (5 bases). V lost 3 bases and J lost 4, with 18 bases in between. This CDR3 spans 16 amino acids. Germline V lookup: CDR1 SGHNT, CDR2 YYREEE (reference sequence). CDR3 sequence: CASSSPPGREADTQYF. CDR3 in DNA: TGTGCCAGCAGCTCCCCCCCGGGCAGGGAAGCAGATACGCAGTATTTT.

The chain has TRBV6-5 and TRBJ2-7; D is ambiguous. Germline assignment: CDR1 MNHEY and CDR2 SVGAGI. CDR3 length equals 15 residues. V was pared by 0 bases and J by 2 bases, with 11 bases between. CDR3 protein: CASSYSITKPYEQYF. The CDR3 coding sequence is TGTGCCAGCAGTTACTCGATTACTAAACCCTACGAGCAGTACTTC.

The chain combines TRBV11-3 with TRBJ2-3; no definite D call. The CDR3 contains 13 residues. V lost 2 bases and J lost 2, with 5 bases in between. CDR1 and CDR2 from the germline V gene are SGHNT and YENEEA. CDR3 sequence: CASSLRATDTQYF. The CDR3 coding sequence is TGTGCCAGCAGCTTAAGGGCCACAGATACGCAGTATTTT.

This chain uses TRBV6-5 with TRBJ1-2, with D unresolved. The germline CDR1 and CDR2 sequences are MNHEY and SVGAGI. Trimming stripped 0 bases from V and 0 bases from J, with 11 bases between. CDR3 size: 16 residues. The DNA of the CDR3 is TGTGCCAGCAGTTACTCCGGCCAGTCTTCTAACTATGGCTACACCTTC. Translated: CASSYSGQSSNYGYTF.

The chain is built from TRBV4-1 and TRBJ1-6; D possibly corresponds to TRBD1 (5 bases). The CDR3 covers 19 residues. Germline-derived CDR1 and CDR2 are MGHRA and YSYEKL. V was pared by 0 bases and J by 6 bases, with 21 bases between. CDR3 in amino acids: CASSQDLRDLDLPNSPLHF. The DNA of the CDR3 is TGCGCCAGCAGCCAAGATTTAAGGGACCTAGACCTCCCTAATTCACCCCTCCACTTT.

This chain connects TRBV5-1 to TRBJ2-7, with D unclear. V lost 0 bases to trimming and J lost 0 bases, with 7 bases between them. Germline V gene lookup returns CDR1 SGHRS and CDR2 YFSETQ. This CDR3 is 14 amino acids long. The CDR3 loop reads CASSLAVNSYEQYF. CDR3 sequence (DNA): TGCGCCAGCAGCTTGGCGGTCAACTCCTACGAGCAGTACTTC.

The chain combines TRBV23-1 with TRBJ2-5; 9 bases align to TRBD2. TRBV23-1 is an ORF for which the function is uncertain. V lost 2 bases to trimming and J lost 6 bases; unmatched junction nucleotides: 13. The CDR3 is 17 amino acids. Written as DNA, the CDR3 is TGCGCCAGCAGTCAAAAGCGGGGGGACCCTTTTCGGAAGACCCAGTACTTC. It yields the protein CASSQKRGDPFRKTQYF.

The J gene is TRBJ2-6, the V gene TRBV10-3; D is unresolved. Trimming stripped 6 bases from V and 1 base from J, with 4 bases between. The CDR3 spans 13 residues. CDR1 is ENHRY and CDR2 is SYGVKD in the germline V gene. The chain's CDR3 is CAIRSSGANVLTF. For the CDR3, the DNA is TGTGCCATCAGGTCGTCTGGGGCCAACGTCCTGACTTTC.

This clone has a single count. In nucleotides, the CDR3 is TGTGCCAGCTCCTACACCTCGGGGCAGGGGGCCTACGAGCAGTACTTC. The encoded protein is CASSYTSGQGAYEQYF. V usage is TRBV18 and J usage is TRBJ2-7; 7 bases match TRBD1. V was pared by 6 bases and J by 2 bases, with 13 bases of the junction left unmatched. This CDR3 region has 16 residues. Looked up from germline, CDR1 is KGHSH and CDR2 is LQKENI.

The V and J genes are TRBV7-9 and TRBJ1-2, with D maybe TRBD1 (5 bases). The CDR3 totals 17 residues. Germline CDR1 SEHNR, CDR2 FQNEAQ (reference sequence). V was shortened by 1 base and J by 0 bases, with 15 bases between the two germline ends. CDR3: CASSLGADSTSNYGYTF. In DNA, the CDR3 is TGTGCCAGCAGCTTAGGGGCCGACAGTACCTCTAACTATGGCTACACCTTC.

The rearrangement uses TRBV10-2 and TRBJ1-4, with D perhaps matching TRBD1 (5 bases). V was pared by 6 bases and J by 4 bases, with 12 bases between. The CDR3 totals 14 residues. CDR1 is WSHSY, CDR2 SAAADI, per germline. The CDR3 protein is CASSPGLFNEKLFF. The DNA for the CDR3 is TGCGCCAGCAGCCCGGGACTGTTTAATGAAAAACTGTTTTTT.

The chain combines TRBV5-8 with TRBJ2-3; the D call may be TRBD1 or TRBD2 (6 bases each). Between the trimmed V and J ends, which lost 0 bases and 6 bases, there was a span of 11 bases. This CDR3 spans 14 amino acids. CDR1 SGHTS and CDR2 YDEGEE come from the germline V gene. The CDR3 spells CASSLEGGRDTQYF. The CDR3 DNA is TGTGCCAGCAGCTTGGAAGGGGGGCGGGATACGCAGTATTTT.

The DNA for the CDR3 is TGTGCCAGCTCACCTGGACAAGTCAGGAGTCAGCCCCAGCATTTT. It is translated as CASSPGQVRSQPQHF. This sequence joins TRBV18 and TRBJ1-5; D may be TRBD1 (5 bases). V lost 3 bases and J 6 bases, leaving 15 bases between the germline ends. The V gene's germline CDR1 is KGHSH and CDR2 LQKENI. The CDR3 has 15 residues.

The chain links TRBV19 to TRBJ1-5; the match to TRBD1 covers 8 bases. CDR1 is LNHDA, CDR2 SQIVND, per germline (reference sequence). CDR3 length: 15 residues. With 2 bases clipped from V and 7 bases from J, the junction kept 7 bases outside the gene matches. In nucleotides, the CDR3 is TGTGCCAGTAGTATACTCAGGGGGCGGGTGCAGCCCCAGCATTTT. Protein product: CASSILRGRVQPQHF.

In DNA, the CDR3 is TGTGCCAGCAGCTTTACCCTCAACACTGAAGCTTTCTTT. Translated: CASSFTLNTEAFF. This chain connects TRBV11-2 to TRBJ1-1; D unclear. The V end lost 3 bases, the J end lost 2 bases, and 7 bases lay between the germline ends. Germline CDR1 reads SGHAT; CDR2 reads FQNNGV. This CDR3 contains 13 residues.

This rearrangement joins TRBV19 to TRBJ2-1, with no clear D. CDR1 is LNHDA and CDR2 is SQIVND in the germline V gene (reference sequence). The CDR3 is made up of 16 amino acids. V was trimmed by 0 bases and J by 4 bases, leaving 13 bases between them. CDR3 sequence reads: CASSIDPAWQYNEQFF. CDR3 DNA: TGTGCCAGTAGTATAGATCCGGCCTGGCAGTACAATGAGCAGTTCTTC.